These 30 T cell receptor beta chains came from one sample sequenced in a study of blood T cell repertoires in COVID-19. Libraries were prepared by immunoSEQ multiplex PCR; TCRdb keeps only in-frame clonotypes and omits some of them. Of under 200,000 clones in the sample, roughly 84% were seen once. Sequencing was carried out using peripheral blood. The receptors shown here come from an older woman with acute or convalescent COVID-19.

V is TRBV28 and J is TRBJ2-7; 9 nucleotides agree with TRBD1. V shed 7 bases, J shed 1 base, and the junction held 26 bases outside the gene matches. CDR3 size: 21 residues. CDR1 and CDR2 (germline): MDHEN, SYDVKM. CDR3: CASTTTGTGFNDFGRSYEQYF. The DNA for the CDR3 is TGTGCCAGCACCACCACCGGGACAGGGTTTAACGACTTCGGGCGGTCCTACGAGCAGTACTTC.

The J gene is TRBJ2-7, the V gene TRBV5-1; 9 nucleotides agree with TRBD1. The length of the CDR3 is 15 residues. Germline lookup yields CDR1 SGHRS and CDR2 YFSETQ. V lost 3 bases, J lost 2 bases, and 6 bases stayed unmatched. CDR3 protein: CASSSGGTGTYEQYF. The CDR3 coding sequence is TGCGCCAGCAGCTCAGGGGGGACAGGGACCTACGAGCAGTACTTC.

This clone was seen more than once but under ten times. The rearrangement joins TRBV10-3 to TRBJ1-2; maybe TRBD1 (5 bases). This CDR3 spans 14 amino acids. Germline values: CDR1 ENHRY, CDR2 SYGVKD. V was clipped by 0 bases and J by 6 bases, with 11 bases between them. CDR3 amino acids: CAISESSGSDGYTF. The CDR3 bases are TGTGCCATCAGTGAGTCATCAGGGTCAGATGGCTACACCTTC.

The chain has TRBV4-2 and TRBJ1-6, with a weak D call TRBD1 (6 bases). The CDR3 totals 12 residues. V lost 11 bases to trimming and J lost 8 bases, with 13 bases between them. From germline, CDR1 is LGHNA and CDR2 YNFKEQ. This CDR3 is CASQGGDSPLHF. The CDR3 DNA reads TGTGCCTCACAGGGAGGGGATTCACCCCTCCACTTT.

This clone was detected only a few times. This chain uses TRBV7-9 with TRBJ1-6; maybe TRBD1 (6 bases). The V and J ends lost 6 bases and 0 bases respectively, with 15 bases between them. CDR3 length: 17 amino acids. Germline loops: CDR1 SEHNR, CDR2 FQNEAQ (reference sequence). The chain's CDR3 is CASSLNQGFSYNSPLHF. Here the CDR3 DNA reads TGTGCCAGCAGTCTTAACCAGGGGTTCTCCTATAATTCACCCCTCCACTTT. The full variable domain, rest sourced from reference TRBV7-9 and TRBJ1-6, is DTGVSQNPRHKITKRGQNVTFRCDPISEHNRLYWYRQTLGQGPEFLTYFQNEAQLEKSRLLSDRFSAERPKGSFSTLEIQRTEQGDSAMYLCASSLNQGFSYNSPLHFGNGTRLTVT.

The chain couples TRBV7-9 to TRBJ1-2; possibly TRBD1 for D (6 bases). The CDR3 is made up of 17 amino acids. Trimming took off 4 bases at V and 2 bases at J, with 20 bases between the two ends. Looked up from germline, CDR1 is SEHNR and CDR2 is FQNEAQ (reference sequence). For the CDR3, the DNA is TGTGCCAGCAGCTCGTCCCGGGACATAACAACAAACTATGGCTACACCTTC. As protein: CASSSSRDITTNYGYTF.

This clone has a single count. V usage is TRBV5-4 and J usage is TRBJ1-2; the match to TRBD1 covers 8 bases. The J segment lost 8 bases and the V segment lost 5 bases, leaving 5 bases of the junction unmatched. Germline V CDR1 and CDR2: SGHNT, YYREEE (reference sequence). The CDR3 spans 12 residues. The CDR3, as DNA: TGTGCCAGCAGGCAGGGGGCGCGAGGCTACACCTTC. Its protein is CASRQGARGYTF.

V is TRBV9 and J is TRBJ1-2; possibly TRBD1 for D (5 bases). This CDR3 comprises 13 residues. Trimming took 1 base from V and 1 from J, leaving 5 bases between them. From germline, CDR1 is SGDLS and CDR2 YYNGEE. The CDR3 DNA sequence: TGTGCCAGCAGCGTACAGGGTAACTATGGCTACACCTTC. It encodes CASSVQGNYGYTF.

The chain uses TRBV19 and TRBJ2-5; 8 bases align to TRBD1. CDR1 LNHDA and CDR2 SQIVND come from the germline V gene (reference sequence). The CDR3 runs 15 residues. The trim removed 3 bases at V and 4 bases at J, leaving 7 bases unmatched. The CDR3 loop reads CASSMLQGAGETQYF. The CDR3 DNA sequence: TGTGCCAGTAGTATGCTTCAGGGGGCGGGAGAGACCCAGTACTTC.

The V and J genes are TRBV6-5 and TRBJ2-7, with TRBD1 identical over 9 bases. The germline V gene has CDR1 MNHEY and CDR2 SVGAGI. V lost 5 bases, J lost 3 bases, and 8 bases stayed unmatched. The CDR3 has 15 amino acids. CDR3 amino acids: CASSQTGTGYYEQYF. For the CDR3, the DNA is TGTGCCAGCAGTCAGACCGGGACAGGGTACTACGAGCAGTACTTC.

The chain is built from TRBV5-5 and TRBJ2-7; a possible D gene is TRBD2 (5 bases). Germline V gene lookup returns CDR1 SGHKS and CDR2 YYEKEE (reference sequence). Trimming stripped 4 bases from V and 4 bases from J, with 9 bases between. The length of the CDR3 is 12 residues. CDR3: CASSGSGYEQYF. In DNA, the CDR3 is TGTGCCAGCAGCGGGTCGGGGTACGAGCAGTACTTC.

This chain uses TRBV19 with TRBJ1-1, with 7 bases that match TRBD1. V gave up 7 bases and J gave up 2 bases; unmatched junction bases: 10. Germline CDR1 and CDR2: LNHDA and SQIVND (reference sequence). There are 15 residues in the CDR3. The CDR3 DNA sequence: TGTGCCAGTATACGCCGACAGGGACCAAACACTGAAGCTTTCTTT. Its protein is CASIRRQGPNTEAFF.

V usage is TRBV12-3 or TRBV12-4 and J usage is TRBJ1-3; D perhaps matches TRBD1 (5 bases). V lost 6 bases, J lost 4 bases, and 10 bases lay in between. The CDR3 covers 13 residues. The CDR3 spells CASSPGIGNTIYF. The CDR3, as DNA: TGTGCCAGCAGCCCAGGGATCGGAAACACCATATATTTT.

The V gene is TRBV4-2, the J gene TRBJ2-7; the D gene is possibly TRBD2 (5 bases). CDR3 length: 16 residues. The V gene's germline CDR1 is LGHNA and CDR2 YNFKEQ. V dropped 3 bases and J dropped 1 base, with 16 bases sitting between them. The DNA for the CDR3 is TGTGCCAGCAGCCATTCTTCCGGCCGGGGTTCCTACGAGCAGTACTTC. Translation: CASSHSSGRGSYEQYF.

This rearrangement joins TRBV7-2 to TRBJ2-7, with unresolved D. Germline lookup yields CDR1 SGHTA and CDR2 FQGNSA. V lost 2 bases and J lost 2, with 7 bases in between. The CDR3 runs 13 residues. The CDR3 region is CASSLSQTYEQYF. The CDR3 DNA is TGTGCCAGCAGCTTATCACAGACCTACGAGCAGTACTTC.

The chain has TRBV18 and TRBJ2-3, with 8 positions matching TRBD1. This CDR3 has 14 amino acids. Germline CDR1 reads KGHSH; CDR2 reads LQKENI. Trimming cost V 3 bases and J 2 bases; bases outside gene matches: 1. In nucleotides, the CDR3 is TGTGCCAGCTCACCGGACAGGGTCACAGATACGCAGTATTTT. Translated, it gives CASSPDRVTDTQYF. The entire variable domain, with the rest obtained from reference TRBV18 and TRBJ2-3, is as follows: NAGVMQNPRHLVRRRGQEARLRCSPMKGHSHVYWYRQLPEEGLKFMVYLQKENIIDESGMPKERFSAEFPKEGPSILRIQQVVRGDSAAYFCASSPDRVTDTQYFGPGTRLTVL.

The chain recombines TRBV4-3 with TRBJ2-3; the D gene is possibly TRBD2 (7 bases). The CDR3 spans 14 residues. CDR1 is LGHNA, CDR2 YSLEER, per germline. CDR3 sequence reads: CATGGLAATDTQYF. In DNA form, the CDR3 reads TGCGCTACCGGGGGGCTAGCGGCCACAGATACGCAGTATTTT.

The rearrangement joins TRBV18 to TRBJ2-3; 7 bases line up with TRBD1. This CDR3 spans 15 amino acids. CDR1 KGHSH and CDR2 LQKENI come from the germline V gene. V lost 5 bases and J lost 1; bases outside the gene matches: 6. The CDR3 region is CASSDRVTGTDTQYF. The CDR3 DNA is TGTGCCAGCTCAGACAGGGTAACGGGCACAGATACGCAGTATTTT.

The V and J genes are TRBV30 and TRBJ1-2; D perhaps matches TRBD1 (6 bases). The CDR3 has 11 amino acids. Trimming took 3 bases from V and 14 from J, leaving 16 bases between them. The germline CDR1 and CDR2 sequences are GTSNPN and SVGIG (reference sequence). CDR3 sequence (DNA): TGTGCCTGGAGACAGGGAACGGGTTGGACCTTC. Amino acid sequence: CAWRQGTGWTF.

The sample holds a few counts of this clone. This rearrangement joins TRBV15 to TRBJ2-1; D perhaps matches TRBD1 (5 bases). Germline CDR1 LNHNV, CDR2 YYDKDF (reference sequence). This CDR3 comprises 16 residues. The V end was cut by 0 bases, the J end by 2 bases, with 11 bases between. The CDR3 protein is CATSRDRQKPYNEQFF. DNA for the CDR3: TGTGCCACCAGCAGAGACCGACAGAAACCCTACAATGAGCAGTTCTTC. The whole variable domain, filled in from reference TRBV15 and TRBJ2-1, reads DAMVIQNPRYQVTQFGKPVTLSCSQTLNHNVMYWYQQKSSQAPKLLFHYYDKDFNNEADTPDNFQSRRPNTSFCFLDIRSPGLGDTAMYLCATSRDRQKPYNEQFFGPGTRLTVL.

V is TRBV6-2 or TRBV6-3 and J is TRBJ1-1; 11 bases fit TRBD1. The CDR3 extends over 14 amino acids. After removal of 5 bases from V and 8 bases from J, the junction contained 7 bases not matched to a gene. Looked up from germline, CDR1 is MNHEY and CDR2 is SVGEGT. This chain's CDR3 is CASSKWGQGGEAFF. The CDR3 bases are TGTGCCAGCAGTAAATGGGGACAGGGGGGAGAAGCTTTCTTT.

The rearrangement links TRBV3-1 (or the pseudogene TRBV3-2) to TRBJ1-1; possibly TRBD1 for D (6 bases). Germline values: CDR1 LGHDT, CDR2 YNNKEL (reference sequence). V was cut by 3 bases and J by 1 base, with 15 bases left in between. CDR3 length equals 16 residues. The CDR3 loop is CASSHATGTPNTEAFF. Written as DNA, the CDR3 is TGTGCCAGCAGCCATGCTACAGGGACCCCGAACACTGAAGCTTTCTTT.

This clone showed up just a few times. V is TRBV6-5 and J is TRBJ1-1, with a possible D match to TRBD1 (5 bases). Germline CDR1 reads MNHEY; CDR2 reads SVGAGI. The length of the CDR3 is 14 residues. V was pared by 6 bases and J by 4 bases, with 15 bases between. The CDR3 sequence is CASRQRGGGTEAFF. DNA of the CDR3: TGTGCCAGCAGGCAGAGGGGCGGGGGCACTGAAGCTTTCTTT.

This clone has only one observation. The chain combines TRBV5-1 with TRBJ1-3; the D is unclear. The germline V and J ends were trimmed by 6 bases and 4 bases, with 5 bases remaining between them. Germline lookup yields CDR1 SGHRS and CDR2 YFSETQ. This CDR3 comprises 11 residues. The CDR3 sequence is CASKSGNTIYF. The CDR3 region has the DNA TGCGCCAGCAAGAGCGGAAACACCATATATTTT.

The chain recombines TRBV5-1 with TRBJ1-5, with 8 bases matching TRBD1. Looked up from germline, CDR1 is SGHRS and CDR2 is YFSETQ. J gave up 9 bases and V 1 base, and 15 bases lay outside the gene matches. The CDR3 totals 17 residues. The chain's CDR3 is CASSLYPGGSLSLPQHF. The DNA for the CDR3 is TGCGCCAGCAGCTTGTACCCAGGGGGCTCCCTCAGTCTGCCCCAGCATTTT.

This clone occurred a few times. The chain joins TRBV18 to TRBJ1-2, with TRBD1 as a possible D gene (5 bases). With 2 bases removed from V and 2 bases from J, the gap between germline ends came to 9 bases. Looked up from germline, CDR1 is KGHSH and CDR2 is LQKENI. This CDR3 contains 14 residues. The CDR3 protein is CASSPDSGNYGYTF. CDR3 in DNA: TGTGCCAGCTCACCAGACAGTGGGAACTATGGCTACACCTTC.

This sequence joins TRBV2 and TRBJ1-6; 7 bases are shared with TRBD1. The germline V gene encodes CDR1 SNHLY and CDR2 FYNNEI. This CDR3 contains 15 residues. The V segment lost 6 bases and the J segment 8 bases; nucleotides outside the gene matches: 10. This CDR3 is CASRPDRVLHSPLHF. Here the CDR3 DNA reads TGTGCCAGCAGACCCGACAGGGTATTGCATTCACCCCTCCACTTT.

The chain carries TRBV6-1 and TRBJ1-3; 11 bases agree with TRBD1. The CDR3 runs 18 residues. Per germline, CDR1 MNHNS and CDR2 SASEGT. With 2 bases clipped from V and 4 bases from J, the junction kept 10 bases outside the gene matches. The CDR3 DNA is TGTGCCAGCAGTGAAACGGCCCCCGGACAGGGGGCCGGAAACACCATATATTTT. Protein: CASSETAPGQGAGNTIYF.

Details on this clone: Sequence at one end of the junction differs from germline and may be a read error. The rearrangement links TRBV6-2 or TRBV6-3 to TRBJ1-6; D perhaps matches TRBD1 (5 bases). Per the germline V gene, CDR1 is MNHEY and CDR2 is SVGEGT. The CDR3 is 13 amino acids. In nucleotides, the CDR3 is TGTGCCAGCAGCCTCCTCCAAGGGAGGGGCCCGTTATTT. Residues: CASSLLQGRGPLF.

This rearrangement joins TRBV5-1 to TRBJ1-2, with 7 bases matching TRBD1. The CDR3 has 14 residues. Germline CDR1 SGHRS, CDR2 YFSETQ. Trimming took 1 base from V and 3 from J; bases not matched to a gene: 3. The CDR3 spells CASSLTRGDYGYTF. In DNA, the CDR3 is TGCGCCAGCAGCTTGACCAGGGGGGACTATGGCTACACCTTC. Filled out from reference TRBV5-1 and TRBJ1-2, the complete variable domain reads KAGVTQTPRYLIKTRGQQVTLSCSPISGHRSVSWYQQTPGQGLQFLFEYFSETQRNKGNFPGRFSGRQFSNSRSEMNVSTLELGDSALYLCASSLTRGDYGYTFGSGTRLTVV.